The 11 T cell receptor beta chains below come from one sample, sequenced in a study of cytomegalovirus exposure and HLA in healthy donors. Amplification used 60 Vbeta primers and 13 Jbeta primers. Profiled with immunoSEQ multiplex PCR; TCRdb holds only in-frame clones, not every one. Of some 96,000 clones in the sample, around four fifths were seen once. Sequenced: PBMCs. The receptors come from a man in his forties in good health and CMV-seropositive.

This clone appeared a single time. This chain links TRBV9 with TRBJ2-1; possibly TRBD1 for D (6 bases). Germline CDR1 SGDLS, CDR2 YYNGEE. The CDR3 is made up of 15 amino acids. Trimming took 3 bases from V and 2 from J, leaving 12 bases between them. The CDR3 spells CASSGGRTAYNEQFF. The CDR3, as DNA: TGTGCCAGCAGCGGCGGGCGGACAGCCTACAATGAGCAGTTCTTC. Combining the CDR3 with reference TRBV9 and TRBJ2-1 gives the whole variable domain DSGVTQTPKHLITATGQRVTLRCSPRSGDLSVYWYQQSLDQGLQFLIQYYNGEERAKGNILERFSAQQFPDLHSELNLSSLELGDSALYFCASSGGRTAYNEQFFGPGTRLTVL.

V and J are TRBV6-5 and TRBJ2-3; 8 nucleotides line up with TRBD2. This CDR3 contains 15 residues. The trim removed 5 bases at V and 1 base at J, leaving 5 bases unmatched. CDR1 and CDR2 (germline): MNHEY, SVGAGI. Here the CDR3 reads CASSRTSIGTDTQYF. The CDR3 DNA reads as TGTGCCAGCAGTCGGACTAGCATTGGCACAGATACGCAGTATTTT.

V gene TRBV6-5 combines with J gene TRBJ2-7; weak D call: TRBD1 (6 bases). The germline gives CDR1 MNHEY, CDR2 SVGAGI. The CDR3 loop spans 13 amino acids. Trimming cost V 2 bases and J 5 bases, with 10 bases left between them. In nucleotides, the CDR3 is TGTGCCAGCAGTTACGGCAGGGGCCACGAGCAGTACTTC. Its translation: CASSYGRGHEQYF.

This clone has only one observation. The chain uses TRBV5-1 and TRBJ2-7, with D uncertain. This CDR3 contains 12 residues. Trimming took 2 bases from V and 2 from J, leaving 5 bases between them. Germline loops: CDR1 SGHRS, CDR2 YFSETQ. The CDR3 spells CASSFSAYEQYF. The CDR3 DNA sequence: TGCGCCAGCAGCTTCAGCGCCTACGAGCAGTACTTC.

This chain uses TRBV6-4 with TRBJ2-3, with a possible D match to TRBD2 (5 bases). There are 14 residues in the CDR3. The germline V and J ends were trimmed by 11 bases and 7 bases, with 22 bases remaining between them. Germline assignment: CDR1 MRHNA and CDR2 SNTAGT. CDR3 protein: CADTSDRPPYTQYF. CDR3 bases: TGTGCCGATACTAGTGATCGCCCCCCATATACGCAGTATTTT.

The chain carries TRBV29-1 and TRBJ2-7, with D uncertain. Per the germline V gene, CDR1 is SQVTM and CDR2 is ANQGSEA. This CDR3 contains 12 residues. The germline V and J ends were trimmed by 7 bases and 4 bases, with 14 bases remaining between them. CDR3 protein: CSAGSPGYEQYF. CDR3 sequence (DNA): TGCAGCGCCGGTAGTCCCGGGTACGAGCAGTACTTC.

The rearrangement joins TRBV27 to TRBJ1-5, with 7 bases aligning to TRBD1. The CDR3 has 13 residues. The V and J ends lost 6 bases and 3 bases, in that order; junction bases with no gene match: 2. CDR1 and CDR2 from the germline V gene are MNHEY and SMNVEV (reference sequence). CDR3 nucleotides: TGTGCCAGCAGGGGACAGCCCAATCAGCCCCAGCATTTT. This sequence encodes CASRGQPNQPQHF.

This sequence joins TRBV7-6 and TRBJ2-3; D is perhaps TRBD2 (6 bases). Germline CDR1 reads SGHVS; CDR2 reads FNYEAQ. The CDR3 runs to 15 residues. V lost 5 bases to trimming and J lost 4 bases, with 16 bases between them. This CDR3 is CASSTSGLSADTQYF. The CDR3 coding sequence is TGTGCCAGCAGCACGTCGGGACTCTCAGCAGATACGCAGTATTTT.

The chain's CDR3 is CASSPRTGLAGGPDTQYF. The CDR3 nucleotides are TGTGCCAGCAGCCCCCGTACCGGACTAGCGGGAGGGCCAGATACGCAGTATTTT. The genes are TRBV7-9 and TRBJ2-3, with 15 bases identical to TRBD2. V trimming: 5 bases; J trimming: 4 bases; junction bases outside the gene matches: 10. Germline V CDR1 and CDR2: SEHNR, FQNEAQ (reference sequence). The CDR3 spans 18 residues. Drawing the rest from reference TRBV7-9 and TRBJ2-3, the complete variable domain is DTGVSQNPRHKITKRGQNVTFRCDPISEHNRLYWYRQTLGQGPEFLTYFQNEAQLEKSRLLSDRFSAERPKGSFSTLEIQRTEQGDSAMYLCASSPRTGLAGGPDTQYFGPGTRLTVL.

The CDR3 reads CASSLEETSYNEQFF. The CDR3 DNA is TGTGCCAGCAGCTTAGAGGAGACCTCCTACAATGAGCAGTTCTTC. This chain joins TRBV7-8 and TRBJ2-1; no clear D gene. The CDR3 has 15 residues. Per the germline V gene, CDR1 is SGHVS and CDR2 is FQNEAQ. Trimming left V 1 base short and J 0 bases short, with 7 bases between.

The rearrangement links TRBV6-1 to TRBJ1-5; D is uncertain. There are 16 residues in the CDR3. The ends were cut back, 3 bases at V and 3 bases at J, with 15 bases in the middle. CDR1 is MNHNS, CDR2 SASEGT, per germline. CDR3 residues: CASSDPVFSVNQPQHF. Written as DNA, the CDR3 is TGTGCCAGCAGTGACCCCGTCTTTTCGGTCAATCAGCCCCAGCATTTT.